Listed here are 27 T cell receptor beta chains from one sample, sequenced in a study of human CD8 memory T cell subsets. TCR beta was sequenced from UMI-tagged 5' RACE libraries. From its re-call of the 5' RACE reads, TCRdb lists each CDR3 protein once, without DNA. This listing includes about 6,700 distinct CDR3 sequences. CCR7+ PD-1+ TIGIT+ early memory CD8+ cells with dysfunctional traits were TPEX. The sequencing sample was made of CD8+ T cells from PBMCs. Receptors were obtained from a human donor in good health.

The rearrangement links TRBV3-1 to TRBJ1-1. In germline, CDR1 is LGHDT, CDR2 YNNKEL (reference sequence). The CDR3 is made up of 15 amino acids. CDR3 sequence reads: CASSQDWTVNTEAFF.

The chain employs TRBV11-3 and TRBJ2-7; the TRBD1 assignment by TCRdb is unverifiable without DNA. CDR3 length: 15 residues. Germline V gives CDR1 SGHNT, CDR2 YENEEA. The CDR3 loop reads CASSSPGERPYEQYF.

CDR3 protein: CASSQGYGYTF. This chain uses TRBV27 with TRBJ1-2; there is no DNA to check the TCRdb D call of TRBD1. The CDR3 contains 11 residues. CDR1 and CDR2 from the germline V gene are MNHEY and SMNVEV (reference sequence).

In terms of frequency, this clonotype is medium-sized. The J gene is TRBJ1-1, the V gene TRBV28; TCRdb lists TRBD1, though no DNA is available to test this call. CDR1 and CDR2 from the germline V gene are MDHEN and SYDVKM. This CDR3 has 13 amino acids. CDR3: CASRHQGATEAFF.

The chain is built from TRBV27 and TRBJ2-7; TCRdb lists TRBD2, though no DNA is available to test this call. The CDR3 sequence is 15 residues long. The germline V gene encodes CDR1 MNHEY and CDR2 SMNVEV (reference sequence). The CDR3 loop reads CASSLVREGPYEQYF.

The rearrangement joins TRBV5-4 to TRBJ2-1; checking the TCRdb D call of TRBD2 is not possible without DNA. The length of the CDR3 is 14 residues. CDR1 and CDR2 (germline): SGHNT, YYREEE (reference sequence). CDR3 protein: CASHSGSRDNEQFF.

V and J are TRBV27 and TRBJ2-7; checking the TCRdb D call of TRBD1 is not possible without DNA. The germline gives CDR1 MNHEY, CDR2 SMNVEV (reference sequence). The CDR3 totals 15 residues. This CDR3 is CASSSVRGEIDEQYF.

This chain's CDR3 is CASSLGAASGGETQYF. V is TRBV7-2 and J is TRBJ2-5; TCRdb proposes TRBD2, but this gene call is untestable without DNA. Germline lookup yields CDR1 SGHTA and CDR2 FQGNSA. This CDR3 spans 16 amino acids.

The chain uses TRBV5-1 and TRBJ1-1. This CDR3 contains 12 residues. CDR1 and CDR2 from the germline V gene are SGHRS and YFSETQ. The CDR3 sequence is CASSLAGEAAFF. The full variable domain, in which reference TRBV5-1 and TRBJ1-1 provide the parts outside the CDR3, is KAGVTQTPRYLIKTRGQQVTLSCSPISGHRSVSWYQQTPGQGLQFLFEYFSETQRNKGNFPGRFSGRQFSNSRSEMNVSTLELGDSALYLCASSLAGEAAFFGQGTRLTVV.

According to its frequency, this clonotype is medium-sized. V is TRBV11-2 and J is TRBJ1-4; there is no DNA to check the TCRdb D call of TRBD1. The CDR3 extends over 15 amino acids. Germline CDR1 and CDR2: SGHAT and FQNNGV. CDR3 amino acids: CASSLGQRLGEKLFF.

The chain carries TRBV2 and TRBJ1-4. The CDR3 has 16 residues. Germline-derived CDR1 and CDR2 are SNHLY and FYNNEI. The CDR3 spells CASSEDWGGNNEKLFF.

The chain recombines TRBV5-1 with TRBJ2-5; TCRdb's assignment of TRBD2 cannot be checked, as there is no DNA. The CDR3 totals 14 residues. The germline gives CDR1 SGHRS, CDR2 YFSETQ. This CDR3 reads CASSFGQLEGTQYF.

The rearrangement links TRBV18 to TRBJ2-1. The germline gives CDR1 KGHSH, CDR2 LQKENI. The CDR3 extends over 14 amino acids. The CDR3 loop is CASTIQSSYNEQFF.

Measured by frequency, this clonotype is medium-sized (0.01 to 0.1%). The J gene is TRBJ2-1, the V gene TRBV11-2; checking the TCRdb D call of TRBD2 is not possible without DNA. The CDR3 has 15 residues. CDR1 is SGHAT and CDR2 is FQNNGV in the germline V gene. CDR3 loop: CASSLDFGGNNEQFF.

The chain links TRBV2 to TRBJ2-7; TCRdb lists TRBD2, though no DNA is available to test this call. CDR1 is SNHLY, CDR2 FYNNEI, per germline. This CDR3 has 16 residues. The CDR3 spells CASSALAGVQTYEQYF.

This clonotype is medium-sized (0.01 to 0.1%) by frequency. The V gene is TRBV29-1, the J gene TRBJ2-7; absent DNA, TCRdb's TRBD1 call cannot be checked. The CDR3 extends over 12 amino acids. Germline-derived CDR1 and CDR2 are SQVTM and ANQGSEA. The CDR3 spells CSAWTDDYEQYF.

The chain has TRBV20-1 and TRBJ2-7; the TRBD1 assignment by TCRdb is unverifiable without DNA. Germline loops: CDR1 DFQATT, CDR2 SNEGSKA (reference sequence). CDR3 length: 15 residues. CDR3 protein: CSAERTGRAFHEQYF.

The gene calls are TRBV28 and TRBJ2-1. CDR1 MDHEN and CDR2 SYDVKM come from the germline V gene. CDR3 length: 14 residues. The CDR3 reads CASRNERAYNEQFF.

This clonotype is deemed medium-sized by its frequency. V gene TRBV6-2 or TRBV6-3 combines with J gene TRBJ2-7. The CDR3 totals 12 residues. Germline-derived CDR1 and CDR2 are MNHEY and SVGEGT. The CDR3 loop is CASSLKAYEQYF.

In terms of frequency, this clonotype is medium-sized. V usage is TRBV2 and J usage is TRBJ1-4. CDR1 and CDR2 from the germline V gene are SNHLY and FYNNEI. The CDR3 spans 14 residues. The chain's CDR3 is CASSTGTTNEKLFF.

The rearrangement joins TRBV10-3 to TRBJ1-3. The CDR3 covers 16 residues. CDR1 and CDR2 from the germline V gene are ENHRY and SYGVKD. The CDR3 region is CAISEDTVSSGNTIYF.

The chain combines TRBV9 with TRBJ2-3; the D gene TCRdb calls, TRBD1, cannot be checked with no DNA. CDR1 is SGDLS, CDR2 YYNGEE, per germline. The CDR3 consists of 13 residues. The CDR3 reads CASSESGGWTQYF.

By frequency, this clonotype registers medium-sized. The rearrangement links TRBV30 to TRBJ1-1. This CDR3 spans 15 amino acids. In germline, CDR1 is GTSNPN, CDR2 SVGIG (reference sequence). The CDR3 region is CAIKEVGEMNTEAFF.

CDR3 residues: CASSAGTSGGAEYF. This chain uses TRBV7-6 with TRBJ2-5; TCRdb calls TRBD2, which cannot be checked without DNA. Per the germline V gene, CDR1 is SGHVS and CDR2 is FNYEAQ. The CDR3 loop spans 14 amino acids. Filled out from reference TRBV7-6 and TRBJ2-5, the complete variable domain reads GAGVSQSPRYKVTKRGQDVALRCDPISGHVSLYWYRQALGQGPEFLTYFNYEAQQDKSGLPNDRFSAERPEGSISTLTIQRTEQRDSAMYRCASSAGTSGGAEYFGPGTRLLVL.

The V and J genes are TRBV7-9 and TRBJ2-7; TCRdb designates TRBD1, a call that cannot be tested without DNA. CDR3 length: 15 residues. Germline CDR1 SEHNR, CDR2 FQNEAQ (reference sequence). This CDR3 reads CASSGGPSPTYEQYF.

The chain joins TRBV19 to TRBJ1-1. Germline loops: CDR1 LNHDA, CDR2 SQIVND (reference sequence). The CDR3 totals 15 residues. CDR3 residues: CASSIRGPVNTEAFF. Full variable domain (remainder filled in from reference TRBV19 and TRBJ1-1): DGGITQSPKYLFRKEGQNVTLSCEQNLNHDAMYWYRQDPGQGLRLIYYSQIVNDFQKGDIAEGYSVSREKKESFPLTVTSAQKNPTAFYLCASSIRGPVNTEAFFGQGTRLTVV.

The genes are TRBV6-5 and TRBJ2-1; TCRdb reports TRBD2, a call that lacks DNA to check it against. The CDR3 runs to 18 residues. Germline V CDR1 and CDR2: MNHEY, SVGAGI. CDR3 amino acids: CASSSILLAGGQDNEQFF.